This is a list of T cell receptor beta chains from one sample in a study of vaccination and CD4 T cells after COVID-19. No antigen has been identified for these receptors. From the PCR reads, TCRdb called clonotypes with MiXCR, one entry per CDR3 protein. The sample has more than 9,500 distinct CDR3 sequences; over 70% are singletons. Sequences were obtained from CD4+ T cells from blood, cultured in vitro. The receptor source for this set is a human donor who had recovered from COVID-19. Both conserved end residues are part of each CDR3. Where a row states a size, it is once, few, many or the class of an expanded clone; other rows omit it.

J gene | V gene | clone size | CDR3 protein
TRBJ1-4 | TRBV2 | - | CASRGVQGEKLFF
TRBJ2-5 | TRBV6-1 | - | CASSKTGVPETQYF
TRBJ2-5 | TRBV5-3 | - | CARSLVGGGLQETQYF
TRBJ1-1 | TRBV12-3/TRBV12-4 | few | CASARPSAGNTEAFF
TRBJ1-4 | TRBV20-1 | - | CSAGAGVGEKLFF
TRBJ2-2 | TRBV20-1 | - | CSARTSGRRTGELFF
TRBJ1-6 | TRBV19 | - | CASRDRDSPLHF
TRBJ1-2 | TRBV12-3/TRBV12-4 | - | CASRPALAGNYGYTF
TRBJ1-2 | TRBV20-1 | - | CSAREREIRDRDGYTF
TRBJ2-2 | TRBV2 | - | CASLAGVNTGELFF
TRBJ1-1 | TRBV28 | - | CASTPWDRGEQQGKAFF
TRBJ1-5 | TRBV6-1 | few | CASSTFGRNQPQHF
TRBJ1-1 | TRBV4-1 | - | CASSRTGGSNTEAFF
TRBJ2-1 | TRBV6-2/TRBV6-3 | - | CASSYRKTSPQASYNEQFF
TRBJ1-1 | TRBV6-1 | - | CASSALDRRATEAFF
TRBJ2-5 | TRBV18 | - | CASSPHSETQYF
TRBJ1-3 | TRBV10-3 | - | CASKPGQGNTIYF
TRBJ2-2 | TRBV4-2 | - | CASSRGLRGGELFF
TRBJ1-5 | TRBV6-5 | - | CASSYSGGAANQPQHF
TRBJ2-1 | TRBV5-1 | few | CASSPRLAGGAYNEQFF
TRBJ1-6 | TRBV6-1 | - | CASSARQIGPYNSPLHF
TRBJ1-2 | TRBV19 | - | CASSQGVGYTF
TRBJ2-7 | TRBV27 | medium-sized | CASSLGSRPRGSYEQYF
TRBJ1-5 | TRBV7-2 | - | CASSSQENQPQHF
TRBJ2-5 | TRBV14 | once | CASSQFSQTQYF
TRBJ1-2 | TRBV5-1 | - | CASSLSAGGDGYTF
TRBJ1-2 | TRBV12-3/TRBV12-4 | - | CASSLQLNYGYTF
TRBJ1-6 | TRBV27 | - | CASSYLHGQGSAYNSPLHF
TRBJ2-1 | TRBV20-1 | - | CSASKPGTSNEQFF
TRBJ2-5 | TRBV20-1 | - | CSALSKETQYF
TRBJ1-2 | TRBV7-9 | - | CASSPQGRTGQYTF
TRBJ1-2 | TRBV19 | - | CASSMGEGGDYGYTF
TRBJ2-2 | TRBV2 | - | CASSDKRLGTGELFF
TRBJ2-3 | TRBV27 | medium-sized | CASRGTPRYRRDTQYF